This entry concerns a single T cell receptor beta chain. The sample is drawn from a study of PD-L1 blockade in urothelial cancer. Sequencing used immunoSEQ multiplex PCR; TCRdb keeps in-frame clones, though not all of them. Of approximately 48,000 clones in the sample, around 90% were seen once. Germline V gene lookup returns CDR1 SGHRS and CDR2 YFSETQ. The CDR3 is 15 residues long. J lost 3 bases, V lost 4 bases, and 8 bases had no gene match. Time point denoted: pretreatment peripheral blood. The J gene is TRBJ2-7, the V gene TRBV5-1, with TRBD2 identical over 9 bases. The sequencing here drew on PBMCs, taken around atezolizumab (anti-PD-L1) treatment. The TCR was taken from a woman aged 55-69 years with urothelial cancer. CDR3 DNA sequence: TGCGCCAGCAGCCCCGGGGTAGCGGGGGACTACGAGCAGTACTTC. Translated, it gives CASSPGVAGDYEQYF. Full variable domain (rest looked up from reference TRBV5-1 and TRBJ2-7): KAGVTQTPRYLIKTRGQQVTLSCSPISGHRSVSWYQQTPGQGLQFLFEYFSETQRNKGNFPGRFSGRQFSNSRSEMNVSTLELGDSALYLCASSPGVAGDYEQYFGPGTRLTVT.